This T cell receptor beta chain originates from a study of T cell changes during pregnancy in multiple sclerosis. Using immunoSEQ multiplex PCR, the repertoire was profiled, and TCRdb retains in-frame clones only, with some absent. The table records roughly 47,000 clones, over 75% of them present only once. The CDR3 spans 13 residues. CDR1 is SGHAT, CDR2 FQNNGV, per germline. The V end was cut by 4 bases, the J end by 9 bases, with 13 bases between. The sequence derives from a female donor with multiple sclerosis, enrolled in a pregnancy study. This chain uses TRBV11-2 with TRBJ2-1; D ambiguous. The starting material was CD8+ T cells from peripheral blood mononuclear cells, obtained in the second trimester of pregnancy. CDR3 residues: CASSSLELLEQFF. DNA of the CDR3: TGTGCCAGCAGCTCCCTGGAGCTTCTTGAGCAGTTCTTC.